The 4 T cell receptor beta chains in this list originate from one sample, sequenced in a study of shared clonotypes between healthy human individuals. The protocol was immunoSEQ multiplex PCR, while the TCRdb copy is restricted to in-frame clones and leaves out a portion. The data hold 2.3 million or so clones, with over 85% observed a single time. Sequencing input: naive CD4+ T cells from PBMCs. The subset denotes: CD45RA+ positively selected. Receptors were obtained from a young man in good health. Some clones in this sample may be carry-over from other donors' samples.

This clone was seen once. V is TRBV7-8 and J is TRBJ1-1; D is unresolved. This CDR3 is 15 amino acids long. V was pared by 3 bases and J by 0 bases, with 11 bases between. The germline CDR1 and CDR2 sequences are SGHVS and FQNEAQ. CDR3 DNA: TGTGCCAGCAGCTTGCCGCTGGGCATGAACACTGAAGCTTTCTTT. As protein: CASSLPLGMNTEAFF. Full variable domain (rest looked up from reference TRBV7-8 and TRBJ1-1): GAGVSQSPRYKVAKRGQDVALRCDPISGHVSLFWYQQALGQGPEFLTYFQNEAQLDKSGLPSDRFFAERPEGSVSTLKIQRTQQEDSAVYLCASSLPLGMNTEAFFGQGTRLTVV.

A note on this clone: Other DNA sequences within the sample encode an identical CDR3. The chain joins TRBV5-1 to TRBJ2-2; 7 positions match TRBD2. The CDR3 extends over 16 amino acids. The J segment lost 7 bases and the V segment lost 1 base, leaving 10 bases of the junction unmatched. Germline V gene sequence: CDR1 SGHRS, CDR2 YFSETQ. The CDR3 nucleotides read TGCGCCAGCAGCTTGTTGGCGGGAGTTGAAGGCGGGGAGCTGTTTTTT. This gives the protein CASSLLAGVEGGELFF.

The chain couples TRBV6-6 to TRBJ2-7; no reliable D call. This CDR3 contains 14 residues. Germline CDR1 MNHNY, CDR2 SVGAGI (reference sequence). Trimming left V 5 bases short and J 3 bases short, with 14 bases between. CDR3: CASSRQDLYYEQYF. CDR3 bases: TGTGCCAGCAGTAGGCAGGACCTCTACTACGAGCAGTACTTC.

The CDR3 sequence: CASSLGAGRNGYTF. For the CDR3, the DNA is TGTGCCAGCAGCTTGGGGGCTGGCAGGAACGGCTACACCTTC. The rearrangement links TRBV7-9 to TRBJ1-2; D possibly corresponds to TRBD1 (6 bases). Trimming took off 3 bases at V and 8 bases at J, with 16 bases between the two ends. The CDR3 loop spans 14 amino acids. Germline CDR1 SEHNR, CDR2 FQNEAQ (reference sequence).